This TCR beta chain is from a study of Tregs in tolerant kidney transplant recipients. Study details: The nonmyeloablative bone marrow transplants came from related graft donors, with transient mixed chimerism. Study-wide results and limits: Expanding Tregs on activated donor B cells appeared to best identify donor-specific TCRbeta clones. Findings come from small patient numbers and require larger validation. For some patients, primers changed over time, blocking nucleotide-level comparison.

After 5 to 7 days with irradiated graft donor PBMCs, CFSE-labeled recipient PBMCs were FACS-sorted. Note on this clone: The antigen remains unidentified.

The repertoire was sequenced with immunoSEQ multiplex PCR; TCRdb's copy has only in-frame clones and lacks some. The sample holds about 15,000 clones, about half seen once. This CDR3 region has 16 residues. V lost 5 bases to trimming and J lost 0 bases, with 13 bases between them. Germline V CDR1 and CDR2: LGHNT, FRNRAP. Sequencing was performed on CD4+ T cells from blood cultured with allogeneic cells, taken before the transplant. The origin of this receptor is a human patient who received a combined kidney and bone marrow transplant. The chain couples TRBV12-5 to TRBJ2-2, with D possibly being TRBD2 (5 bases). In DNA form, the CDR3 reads TGTGCTAGTGGTCCCATCGGGGTAGCGAACACCGGGGAGCTGTTTTTT. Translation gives CASGPIGVANTGELFF.